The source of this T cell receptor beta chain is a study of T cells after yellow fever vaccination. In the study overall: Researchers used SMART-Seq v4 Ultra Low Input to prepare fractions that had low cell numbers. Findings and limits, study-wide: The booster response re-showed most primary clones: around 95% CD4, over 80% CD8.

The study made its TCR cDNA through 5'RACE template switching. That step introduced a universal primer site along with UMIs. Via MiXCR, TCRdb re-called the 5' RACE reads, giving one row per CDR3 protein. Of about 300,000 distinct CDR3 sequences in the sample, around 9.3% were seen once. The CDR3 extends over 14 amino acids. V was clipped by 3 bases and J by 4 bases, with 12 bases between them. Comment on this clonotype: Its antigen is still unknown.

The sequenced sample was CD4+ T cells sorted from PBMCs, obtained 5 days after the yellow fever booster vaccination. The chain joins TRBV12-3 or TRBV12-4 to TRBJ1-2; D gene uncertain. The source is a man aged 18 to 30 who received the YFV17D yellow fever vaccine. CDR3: CASSFMRTPYGYTF. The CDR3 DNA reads TGTGCCAGCAGTTTCATGAGGACTCCCTATGGCTACACCTTC.